The T cell receptor beta chain described here comes from a study of CD8 T cells in ankylosing spondylitis. Study-wide points: Apparently characteristic of ankylosing spondylitis blood was a TCR beta motif (roughly 8 highly homologous variants). CD8+ by phenotype, disease-linked clones were relatively rare in peripheral blood. According to the report, clones linked to the disease were significantly enriched in matched synovial fluid samples taken from ankylosing spondylitis patients.

The trim removed 4 bases at V and 2 bases at J, leaving 6 bases unmatched. This CDR3 comprises 15 residues. The germline V gene encodes CDR1 SEHNR and CDR2 FQNEAQ (reference sequence). Each TCR beta library was made by quantitative 5'-RACE that incorporated molecular barcodes. TCRdb passed the 5' RACE reads through MiXCR, listing each CDR3 protein once. Of about 540,000 distinct CDR3 sequences listed, more than 9.5% are singletons. This clonotype was detected ten times or more. Its antigen is currently unknown. The rearrangement uses TRBV7-9 and TRBJ2-3, with TRBD1 matching over 7 bases. Sequenced material: blood, either unsorted or a sorted T cell fraction (not recorded which). The TCR sequence derives from a male donor with ankylosing spondylitis. This CDR3 is CASSSGQEVTDTQYF. As DNA, the CDR3 is TGTGCCAGCAGCTCCGGACAGGAAGTCACAGATACGCAGTATTTT. Combining the CDR3 with reference TRBV7-9 and TRBJ2-3 gives the whole variable domain DTGVSQNPRHKITKRGQNVTFRCDPISEHNRLYWYRQTLGQGPEFLTYFQNEAQLEKSRLLSDRFSAERPKGSFSTLEIQRTEQGDSAMYLCASSSGQEVTDTQYFGPGTRLTVL.